This TCR beta chain stems from a study of blood T cell repertoires in COVID-19. Original handling: Quantification of nucleated cells was approximated via reference gene primer amplification. Using immunoSEQ multiplex PCR, the repertoire was profiled, and TCRdb retains in-frame clones only, with some absent. The V and J calls and clone size are taken from that table; D and trimming were inferred from the DNA. The table includes about 170,000 clones, roughly 81% detected once. The clonotype was recovered from a woman older than 75 with COVID-19, enrolled during active disease. Sequences were obtained from peripheral blood.

The CDR3 is CASSPPTGVVPEQYF. The CDR3 DNA reads TGTGCCAGCTCACCACCAACAGGGGTGGTCCCCGAGCAGTACTTC. The chain employs TRBV18 and TRBJ2-7, with TRBD1 identical over 7 bases. Germline lookup yields CDR1 KGHSH and CDR2 LQKENI. J lost 6 bases, V lost 0 bases, and 8 bases had no gene match. The CDR3 runs to 15 residues.